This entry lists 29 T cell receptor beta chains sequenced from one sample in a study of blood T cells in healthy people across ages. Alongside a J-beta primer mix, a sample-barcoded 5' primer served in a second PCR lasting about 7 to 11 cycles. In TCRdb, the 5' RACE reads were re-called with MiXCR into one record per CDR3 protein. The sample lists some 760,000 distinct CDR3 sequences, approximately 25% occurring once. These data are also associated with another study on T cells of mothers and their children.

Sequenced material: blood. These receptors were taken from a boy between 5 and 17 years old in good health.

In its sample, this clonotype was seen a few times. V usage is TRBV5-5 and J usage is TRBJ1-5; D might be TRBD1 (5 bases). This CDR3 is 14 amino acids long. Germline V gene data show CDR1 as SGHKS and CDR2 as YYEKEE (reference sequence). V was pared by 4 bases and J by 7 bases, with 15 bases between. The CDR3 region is CASSTGTEGQPQHF. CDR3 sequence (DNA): TGTGCCAGCAGCACCGGGACGGAGGGACAGCCCCAGCATTTT.

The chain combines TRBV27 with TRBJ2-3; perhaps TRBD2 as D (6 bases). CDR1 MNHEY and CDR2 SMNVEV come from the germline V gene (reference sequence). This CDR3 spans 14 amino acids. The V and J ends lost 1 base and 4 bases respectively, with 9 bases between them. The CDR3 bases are TGTGCCAGCAGTTTATTCCGGGAGTCAGATACGCAGTATTTT. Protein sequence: CASSLFRESDTQYF.

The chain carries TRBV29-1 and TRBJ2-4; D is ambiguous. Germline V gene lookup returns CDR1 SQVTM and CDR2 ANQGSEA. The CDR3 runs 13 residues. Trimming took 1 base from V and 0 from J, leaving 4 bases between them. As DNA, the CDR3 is TGCAGCGTTGAAGGGTTAGCCAAAAACATTCAGTACTTC. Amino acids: CSVEGLAKNIQYF.

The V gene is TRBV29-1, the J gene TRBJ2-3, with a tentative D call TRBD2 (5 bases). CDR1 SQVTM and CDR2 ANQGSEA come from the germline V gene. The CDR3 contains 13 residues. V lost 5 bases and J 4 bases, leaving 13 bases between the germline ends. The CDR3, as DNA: TGCAGCGTTCGAGGGCTGAGCGCAGATACGCAGTATTTT. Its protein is CSVRGLSADTQYF.

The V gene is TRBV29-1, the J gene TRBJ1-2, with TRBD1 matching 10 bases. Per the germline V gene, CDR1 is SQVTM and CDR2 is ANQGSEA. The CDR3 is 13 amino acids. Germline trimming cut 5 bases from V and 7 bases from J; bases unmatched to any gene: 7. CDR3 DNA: TGCAGCGTTCCCTCAGACAGGGGGCCTGGCTACACCTTC. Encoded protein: CSVPSDRGPGYTF.

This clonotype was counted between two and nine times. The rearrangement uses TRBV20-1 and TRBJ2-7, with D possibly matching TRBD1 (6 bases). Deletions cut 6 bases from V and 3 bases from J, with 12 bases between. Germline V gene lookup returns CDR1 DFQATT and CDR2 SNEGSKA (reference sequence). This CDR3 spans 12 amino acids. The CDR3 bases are TGCAGTGCACCCGCGGACAGCTACGAGCAGTACTTC. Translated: CSAPADSYEQYF.

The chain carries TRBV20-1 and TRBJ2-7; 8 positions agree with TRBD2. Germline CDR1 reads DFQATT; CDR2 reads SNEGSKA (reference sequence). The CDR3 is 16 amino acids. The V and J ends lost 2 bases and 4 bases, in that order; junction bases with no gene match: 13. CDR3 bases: TGCAGTGCTAGATATTTAACTAGCGGTACCGGATACGAGCAGTACTTC. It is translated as CSARYLTSGTGYEQYF.

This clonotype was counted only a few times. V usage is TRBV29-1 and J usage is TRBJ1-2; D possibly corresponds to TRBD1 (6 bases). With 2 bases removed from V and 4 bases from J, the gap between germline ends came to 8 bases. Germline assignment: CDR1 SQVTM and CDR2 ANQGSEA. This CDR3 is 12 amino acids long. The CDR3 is CSVESGAYGYTF. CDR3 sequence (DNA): TGCAGCGTTGAATCAGGGGCCTATGGCTACACCTTC.

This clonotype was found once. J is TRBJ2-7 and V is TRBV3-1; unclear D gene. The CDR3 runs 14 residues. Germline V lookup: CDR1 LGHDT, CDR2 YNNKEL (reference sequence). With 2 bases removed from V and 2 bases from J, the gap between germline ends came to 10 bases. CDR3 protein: CASSQSAHTYEQYF. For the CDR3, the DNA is TGTGCCAGCAGCCAATCAGCGCATACCTACGAGCAGTACTTC.

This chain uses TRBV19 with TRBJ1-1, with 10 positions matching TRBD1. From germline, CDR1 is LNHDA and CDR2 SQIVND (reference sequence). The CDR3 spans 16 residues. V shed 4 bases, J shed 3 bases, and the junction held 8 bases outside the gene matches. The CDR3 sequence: CASSRDRGRADTEAFF. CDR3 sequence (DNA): TGTGCCAGTAGTAGAGACAGGGGGCGCGCGGACACTGAAGCTTTCTTT.

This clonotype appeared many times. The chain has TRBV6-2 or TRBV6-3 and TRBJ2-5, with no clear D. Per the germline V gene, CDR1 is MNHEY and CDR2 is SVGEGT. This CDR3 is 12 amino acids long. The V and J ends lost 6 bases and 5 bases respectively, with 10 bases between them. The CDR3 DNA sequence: TGTGCCAGCAGCCAAGGATGGGAGACCCAGTACTTC. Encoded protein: CASSQGWETQYF.

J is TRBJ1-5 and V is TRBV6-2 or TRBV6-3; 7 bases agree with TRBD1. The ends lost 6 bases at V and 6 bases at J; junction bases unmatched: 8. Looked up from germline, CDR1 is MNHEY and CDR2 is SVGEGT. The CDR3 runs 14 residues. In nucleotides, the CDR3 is TGTGCCAGCAGCCACGGGACAGAAGGTCAGCCCCAGCATTTT. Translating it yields CASSHGTEGQPQHF.

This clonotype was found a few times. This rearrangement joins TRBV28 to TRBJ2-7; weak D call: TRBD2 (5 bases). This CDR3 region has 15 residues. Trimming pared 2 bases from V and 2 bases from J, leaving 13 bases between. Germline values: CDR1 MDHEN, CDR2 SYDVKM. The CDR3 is CASSLRSGGPYEQYF. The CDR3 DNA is TGTGCCAGCAGTTTAAGGAGCGGCGGGCCCTACGAGCAGTACTTC. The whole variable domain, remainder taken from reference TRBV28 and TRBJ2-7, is DVKVTQSSRYLVKRTGEKVFLECVQDMDHENMFWYRQDPGLGLRLIYFSYDVKMKEKGDIPEGYSVSREKKERFSLILESASTNQTSMYLCASSLRSGGPYEQYFGPGTRLTVT.

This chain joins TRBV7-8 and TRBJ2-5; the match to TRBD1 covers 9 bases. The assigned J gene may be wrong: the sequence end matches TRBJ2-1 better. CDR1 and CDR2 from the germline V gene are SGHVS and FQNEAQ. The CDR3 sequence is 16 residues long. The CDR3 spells CASSFSGTGIYDEQFF. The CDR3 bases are TGTGCCAGCAGCTTCTCCGGGACAGGGATTTACGATGAGCAGTTCTTC.

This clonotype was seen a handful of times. The DNA for the CDR3 is TGTGCCAGCAGCGCCCGGAGGATTAGCACTGAAGCTTTCTTT. This encodes CASSARRISTEAFF. V usage is TRBV9 and J usage is TRBJ1-1; D is ambiguous. Trimming took 3 bases from V and 4 from J, leaving 13 bases between them. This CDR3 contains 14 residues. Germline V lookup: CDR1 SGDLS, CDR2 YYNGEE.

The CDR3 loop reads CASSEGWVHTEAFF. CDR3 nucleotides: TGTGCCAGCAGTGAGGGATGGGTGCATACTGAAGCTTTCTTT. The chain employs TRBV2 and TRBJ1-1; no clear D. V lost 3 bases and J 5 bases, leaving 13 bases between the germline ends. Per the germline V gene, CDR1 is SNHLY and CDR2 is FYNNEI. The CDR3 is 14 amino acids.

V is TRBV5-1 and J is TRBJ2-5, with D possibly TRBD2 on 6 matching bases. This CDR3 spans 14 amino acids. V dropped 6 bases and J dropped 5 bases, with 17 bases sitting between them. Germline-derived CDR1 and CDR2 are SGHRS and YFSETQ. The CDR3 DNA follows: TGCGCCAGCACACGTACAGGACTACGGGAGACCCAGTACTTC. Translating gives CASTRTGLRETQYF.

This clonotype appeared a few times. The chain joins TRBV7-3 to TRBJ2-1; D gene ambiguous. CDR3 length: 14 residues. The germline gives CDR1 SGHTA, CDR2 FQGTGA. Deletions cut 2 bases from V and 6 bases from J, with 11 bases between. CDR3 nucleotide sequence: TGTGCCAGCAGCTTAGAGGCACGAACCAATGAGCAGTTCTTC. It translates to CASSLEARTNEQFF.

CDR3 loop: CSARDRKGYTEAFF. As DNA, the CDR3 is TGCAGTGCTAGAGATCGTAAGGGTTACACTGAAGCTTTCTTT. This chain uses TRBV20-1 with TRBJ1-1; D unclear. The CDR3 loop spans 14 amino acids. CDR1 and CDR2 from the germline V gene are DFQATT and SNEGSKA (reference sequence). Deletions cut 0 bases from V and 3 bases from J, with 11 bases between.

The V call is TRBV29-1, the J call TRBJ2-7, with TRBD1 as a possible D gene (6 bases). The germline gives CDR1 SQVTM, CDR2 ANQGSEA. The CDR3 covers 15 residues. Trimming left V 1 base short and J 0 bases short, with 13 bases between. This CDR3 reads CSVEANRESSYEQYF. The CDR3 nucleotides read TGCAGCGTTGAAGCGAACAGGGAGAGCTCCTACGAGCAGTACTTC.

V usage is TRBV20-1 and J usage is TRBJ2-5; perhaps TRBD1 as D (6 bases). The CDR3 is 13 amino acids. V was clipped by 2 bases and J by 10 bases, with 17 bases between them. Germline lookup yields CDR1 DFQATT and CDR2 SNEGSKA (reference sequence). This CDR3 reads CSARSTGLGFQYF. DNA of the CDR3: TGCAGTGCTAGATCCACAGGGTTGGGGTTCCAGTACTTC.

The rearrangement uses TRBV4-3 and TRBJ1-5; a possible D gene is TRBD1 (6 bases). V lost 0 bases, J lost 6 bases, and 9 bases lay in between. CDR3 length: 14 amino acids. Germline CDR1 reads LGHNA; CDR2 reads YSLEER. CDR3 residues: CASSQDSGVQPQHF. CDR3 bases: TGCGCCAGCAGCCAAGACTCAGGGGTTCAGCCCCAGCATTTT.

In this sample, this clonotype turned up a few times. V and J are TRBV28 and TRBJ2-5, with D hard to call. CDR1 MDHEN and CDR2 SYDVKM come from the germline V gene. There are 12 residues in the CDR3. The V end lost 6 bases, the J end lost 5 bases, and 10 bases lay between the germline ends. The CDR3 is CASRHLGETQYF. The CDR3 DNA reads TGTGCCAGCAGGCATCTAGGGGAGACCCAGTACTTC.

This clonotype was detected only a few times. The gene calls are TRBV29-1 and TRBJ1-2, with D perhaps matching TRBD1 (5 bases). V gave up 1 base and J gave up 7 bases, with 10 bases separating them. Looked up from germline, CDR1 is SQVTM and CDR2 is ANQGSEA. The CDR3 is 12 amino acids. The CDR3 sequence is CSVEGQGGGYTF. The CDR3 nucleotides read TGCAGCGTTGAAGGGCAGGGTGGTGGCTACACCTTC.

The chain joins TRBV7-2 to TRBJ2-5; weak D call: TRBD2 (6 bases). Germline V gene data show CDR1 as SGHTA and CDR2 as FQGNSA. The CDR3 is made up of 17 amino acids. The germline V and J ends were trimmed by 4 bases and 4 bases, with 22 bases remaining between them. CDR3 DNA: TGTGCCAGCAGCTGGGGGGATGGCGGAAGCACAGGAGAGACCCAGTACTTC. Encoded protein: CASSWGDGGSTGETQYF.

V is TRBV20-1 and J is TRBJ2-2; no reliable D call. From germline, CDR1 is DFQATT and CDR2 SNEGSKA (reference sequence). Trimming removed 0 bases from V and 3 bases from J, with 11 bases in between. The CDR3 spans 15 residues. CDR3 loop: CSARDVALDTGELFF. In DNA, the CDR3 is TGCAGTGCTAGAGATGTGGCGCTTGACACCGGGGAGCTGTTTTTT.

CDR3 in amino acids: CASIPRGSYNEQFF. The CDR3 region has the DNA TGTGCCAGCATCCCCAGGGGCTCCTACAATGAGCAGTTCTTC. This chain links TRBV6-5 with TRBJ2-1; possibly TRBD1 for D (6 bases). The CDR3 consists of 14 residues. The germline CDR1 and CDR2 sequences are MNHEY and SVGAGI. V lost 7 bases and J 0 bases, leaving 10 bases between the germline ends.

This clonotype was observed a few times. CDR3 region: CATLLGGPDTQYF. CDR3 DNA: TGTGCCACCCTGTTGGGGGGCCCCGATACGCAGTATTTT. The genes are TRBV25-1 and TRBJ2-3; either TRBD1 or TRBD2 may fit D (6 bases each). The germline V and J ends were trimmed by 10 bases and 6 bases, with 17 bases remaining between them. CDR1 and CDR2 (germline): MGHDK, SYGVNS. The length of the CDR3 is 13 residues.

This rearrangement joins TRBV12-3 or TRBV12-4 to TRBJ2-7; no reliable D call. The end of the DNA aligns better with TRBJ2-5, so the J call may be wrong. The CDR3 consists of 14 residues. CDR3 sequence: CASSFNSLQETQYF. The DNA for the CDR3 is TGTGCCAGCAGTTTCAACAGCCTCCAAGAGACCCAGTACTTC.